Sequencing of this T cell receptor beta chain was carried out in a study of Ad26.COV2.S vaccination and SARS-CoV-2 variants. Study-level information: Each vaccinee took Ad26.COV2.S intramuscularly, once or twice 56 days apart. General study findings and limits: While placebo recipients had lower spike-specific TCR breadth, vaccine recipients had more.

TCRdb's table, derived via immunoSEQ multiplex PCR, lists solely in-frame clones and lacks some. The data show 350,000 to 500,000 clones, roughly 91% seen once. Germline V CDR1 and CDR2: LNHDA, SQIVND (reference sequence). V was clipped by 5 bases and J by 7 bases, with 15 bases between them. CDR3 length equals 14 residues. This clone was counted only a few times. Its antigen is currently unknown. Documented treatment: some 20 received Ad26.COV2.S at low or high dose, single or two shots; about 5 received placebo; per-sample allocation not given. Day 63 following the first vaccine or placebo injection was when the samples were taken. Boston provided a donor who was an adult aged 18-55 years.

The gene calls are TRBV19 and TRBJ1-5; D not resolved. Source: peripheral blood, taken in a trial of Ad26.COV2.S vaccine versus placebo. The TCR originated in a person between 18 and 60 years old who received the Ad26.COV2.S COVID-19 vaccine or a placebo. The CDR3 nucleotides read TGTGCCAGTAGTCTTCCAGCTTTCAAGCAGCCCCAGCATTTT. Its translation is CASSLPAFKQPQHF.